The entry below describes one TCR beta chain. Its antigen is unidentified. The entry originates in a study of post-analysis software for immune sequencing data. Study results and limitations: There was significantly lower normalized Chao1 diversity in multiple sclerosis patients than in controls.

Included in the TCR beta cDNA libraries were unique molecular identifiers. TCRdb fed the PCR reads into MiXCR, producing one record per CDR3 protein. The data hold roughly 730,000 distinct CDR3 sequences, with roughly 27% observed a single time. This receptor was taken from a girl aged 10 to 17 with multiple sclerosis. What was sequenced was blood.

CDR3: CASSFPSGLKKTQFF. The CDR3 DNA follows: TGTGCCAGCAGTTTCCCCTCGGGGCTAAAGAAGACCCAGTTCTTC. The chain links TRBV12-3 or TRBV12-4 to TRBJ2-1; possibly TRBD1 or TRBD2 for D (5 bases each). V lost 3 bases and J lost 13, with 22 bases in between. This CDR3 is 15 amino acids long.